This T cell receptor beta chain came from a study of T cells in localized non-small cell lung cancer. Whole-study results and caveats: In the blood, greater T cell density corresponded to longer overall survival.

In the case of this clone: The antigen remains unidentified.

Clones were read by immunoSEQ multiplex PCR, and TCRdb kept only the in-frame ones, dropping some. The data hold approximately 17,000 clones, with approximately 80% observed a single time. There are 14 residues in the CDR3. In germline, CDR1 is SGHTA, CDR2 FQGNSA. J lost 3 bases, V lost 2 bases, and 2 bases had no gene match. This sequence originates from a male donor older than 55 with stage I lung adenocarcinoma. The chain carries TRBV7-2 and TRBJ2-7; 9 bases fit TRBD2. The source material was peripheral blood, sampled before any cancer treatment. The CDR3 sequence is CASSLSSGGYEQYF. CDR3 nucleotides: TGTGCCAGCAGCTTAAGTAGCGGGGGCTACGAGCAGTACTTC. The whole variable domain, remainder taken from reference TRBV7-2 and TRBJ2-7, is GAGVSQSPSNKVTEKGKDVELRCDPISGHTALYWYRQSLGQGLEFLIYFQGNSAPDKSGLPSDRFSAERTGGSVSTLTIQRTQQEDSAVYLCASSLSSGGYEQYFGPGTRLTVT.